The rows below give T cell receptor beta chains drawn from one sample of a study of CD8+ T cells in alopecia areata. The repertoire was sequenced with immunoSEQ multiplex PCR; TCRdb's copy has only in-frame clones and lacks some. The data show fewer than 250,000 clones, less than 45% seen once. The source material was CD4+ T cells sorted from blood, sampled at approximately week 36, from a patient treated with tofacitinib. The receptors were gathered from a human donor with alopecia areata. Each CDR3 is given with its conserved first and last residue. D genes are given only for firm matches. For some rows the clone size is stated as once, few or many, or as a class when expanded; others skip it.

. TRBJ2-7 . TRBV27 CASSLRAPSGASYEQYF TGTGCCAGCAGTTTAAGGGCCCCTTCGGGGGCCTCCTACGAGCAGTACTTC
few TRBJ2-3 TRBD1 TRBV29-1 CSVVLGQGATDTQYF TGCAGCGTTGTGTTAGGACAGGGGGCGACAGATACGCAGTATTTT
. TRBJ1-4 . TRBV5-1 CASGGEKLFF TGCGCCAGCGGAGGGGAAAAACTGTTTTTT
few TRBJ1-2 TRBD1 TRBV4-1 CASSQDLRTGRYGYTF TGCGCCAGCAGCCAAGATCTAAGGACAGGGCGCTATGGCTACACCTTC
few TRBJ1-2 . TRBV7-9 CASSLWQDLYGYTF TGTGCCAGCAGCTTGTGGCAGGATCTCTATGGCTACACCTTC
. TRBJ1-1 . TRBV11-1 CASSLITGAEAFF TGTGCCAGCAGCTTAATCACGGGGGCTGAAGCTTTCTTT
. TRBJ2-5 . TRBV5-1 CASRINTAQETQYF TGCGCCAGCAGAATTAATACAGCTCAAGAGACCCAGTACTTC
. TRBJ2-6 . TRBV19 CASSIGDFRANVLTF TGTGCCAGTAGTATTGGGGATTTTAGGGCCAACGTCCTGACTTTC
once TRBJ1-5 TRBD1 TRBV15 CATSRSQGAQPQHF TGTGCCACCAGCCGTAGCCAGGGGGCTCAGCCCCAGCATTTT
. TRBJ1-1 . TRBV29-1 CSVDQVGAFF TGCAGCGTTGACCAAGTCGGAGCTTTCTTT
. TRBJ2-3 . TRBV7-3 CASSLIGQVELDTQYF TGTGCCAGCAGCTTAATAGGCCAGGTCGAGCTAGATACGCAGTATTTT
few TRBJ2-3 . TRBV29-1 CSVGLGGAGGGDTQYF TGCAGCGTTGGATTAGGGGGGGCAGGGGGAGGAGATACGCAGTATTTT
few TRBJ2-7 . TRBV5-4 CASSLGGDRSYEQYF TGTGCCAGCAGCTTGGGAGGGGACCGCTCCTACGAGCAGTACTTC
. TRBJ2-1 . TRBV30 CAWSRTTIYNEQFF TGTGCCTGGAGTCGGACTACCATCTACAATGAGCAGTTCTTC
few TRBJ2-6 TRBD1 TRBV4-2 CASSHAGQGRAGANVLTF TGTGCCAGCAGCCACGCGGGACAGGGAAGGGCTGGGGCCAACGTCCTGACTTTC
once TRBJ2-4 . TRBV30 CAWSVQRTLAKNIQYF TGTGCCTGGAGTGTACAGCGGACGTTAGCCAAAAACATTCAGTACTTC
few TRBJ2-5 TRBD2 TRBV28 CASSFRAGGGETQYF TGTGCCAGCAGTTTCAGGGCGGGAGGAGGGGAGACCCAGTACTTC
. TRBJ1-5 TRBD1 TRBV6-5 CASNPRDRGQPQHF TGTGCCAGCAACCCACGGGACAGGGGTCAGCCCCAGCATTTT
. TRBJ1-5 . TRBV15 CATSRDLGNQPQHF TGTGCCACCAGCAGAGATCTGGGAAACCAGCCCCAGCATTTT
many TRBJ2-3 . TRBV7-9 CASSAGLIPAGDTQYF TGTGCCAGCAGCGCCGGACTAATCCCAGCCGGAGATACGCAGTATTTT
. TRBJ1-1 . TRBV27 CASSLKGVTEAFF TGTGCCAGCAGTTTAAAAGGGGTGACTGAAGCTTTCTTT
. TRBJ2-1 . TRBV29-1 CSVGDNEQFF TGCAGCGTAGGGGACAATGAGCAGTTCTTC
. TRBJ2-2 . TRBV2 CASSDRDRHTGELFF TGTGCCAGCAGTGACCGGGACCGGCACACCGGGGAGCTGTTTTTT
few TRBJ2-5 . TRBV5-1 CASSFGRKETQYF TGCGCCAGCAGCTTCGGCAGAAAAGAGACCCAGTACTTC
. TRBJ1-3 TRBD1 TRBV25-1 CASSATGADTIYF TGTGCCAGCAGTGCGACAGGGGCAGACACCATATATTTT
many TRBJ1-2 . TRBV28 CASSLSPRLNYGYTF TGTGCCAGCAGTTTATCCCCCCGACTTAACTATGGCTACACCTTC
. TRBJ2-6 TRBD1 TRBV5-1 CASRVDRVAGANVLTF TGCGCCAGCAGAGTGGACAGGGTGGCTGGGGCCAACGTCCTGACTTTC
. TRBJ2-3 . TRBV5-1 CASSRTAFPTDTQYF TGCGCCAGCAGCCGGACAGCCTTCCCCACAGATACGCAGTATTTT
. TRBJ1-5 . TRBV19 CASRPSRGRMGNQPQHF TGTGCCAGTAGGCCCTCCCGGGGGCGGATGGGCAATCAGCCCCAGCATTTT
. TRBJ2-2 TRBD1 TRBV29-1 CSVPGTGAFGELFF TGCAGCGTTCCCGGGACAGGGGCTTTCGGGGAGCTGTTTTTT
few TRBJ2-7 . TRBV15 CATSSAYEQYF TGTGCCACCAGCAGCGCCTACGAGCAGTACTTC
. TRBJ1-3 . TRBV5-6 CASSRDMGTNTIYF TGTGCCAGCAGCCGGGACATGGGGACAAACACCATATATTTT
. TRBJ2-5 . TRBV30 CAWSGDAKETQYF TGTGCCTGGAGTGGAGACGCGAAAGAGACCCAGTACTTC
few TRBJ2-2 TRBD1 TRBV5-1 CASSSRGTGTTGELFF TGCGCCAGCAGTTCCAGAGGGACAGGAACTACCGGGGAGCTGTTTTTT
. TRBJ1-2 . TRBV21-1 CASDGAGEGYGYTF TGTGCCAGTGATGGGGCGGGGGAAGGCTATGGCTACACCTTC
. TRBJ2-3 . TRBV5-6 CASSFGTPGLMAQYF TGTGCCAGCAGTTTCGGGACACCCGGGCTGATGGCGCAGTATTTT
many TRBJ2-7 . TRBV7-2 CASSLNRYEQYF TGTGCCAGCAGCTTAAATAGATACGAGCAGTACTTC
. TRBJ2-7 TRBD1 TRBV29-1 CSVELADRAYEQYF TGCAGCGTTGAATTAGCGGACAGGGCCTACGAGCAGTACTTC
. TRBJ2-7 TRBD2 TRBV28 CASSFLLASTSDEQYF TGTGCCAGCAGTTTTCTACTAGCGTCAACCTCCGACGAGCAGTACTTC
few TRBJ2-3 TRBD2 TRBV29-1 CSGGLAGREDTQYF TGCAGCGGCGGACTAGCCGGGAGGGAAGATACGCAGTATTTT
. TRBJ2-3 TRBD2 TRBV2 CASKTSGRTDTQYF TGTGCCAGCAAGACTAGCGGGAGAACAGATACGCAGTATTTT
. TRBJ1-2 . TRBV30 CASSANGGYGYGYTF TGTGCCTCCTCCGCCAACGGGGGATATGGATATGGCTACACCTTC
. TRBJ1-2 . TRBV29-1 CSVYSQGPNYGYTF TGCAGCGTTTATAGTCAGGGACCGAACTATGGCTACACCTTC
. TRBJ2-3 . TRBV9 CASSVTGPDSNTDTQYF TGTGCCAGCAGCGTAACGGGCCCAGATTCGAACACAGATACGCAGTATTTT
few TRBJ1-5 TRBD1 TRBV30 CAWRGAGGSNQPQHF TGTGCCTGGAGAGGGGCAGGGGGGAGCAATCAGCCCCAGCATTTT